Below are 30 T cell receptor beta chains sequenced from a single sample in a study of T cell responses to AZD1222 COVID-19 vaccine. Assay used: immunoSEQ multiplex PCR; TCRdb lists only in-frame clones, some missing. The table records 90,000 to 150,000 clones, roughly 87% of them present only once. The specimen was peripheral blood, collected on day 0 of AZD1222 vaccination. The origin of the receptors is an adult in good health.

The chain has TRBV19 and TRBJ2-3; D remains unclear. CDR3 length equals 12 residues. Between the trimmed V and J ends, which lost 3 bases and 10 bases, there was a span of 11 bases. Germline V gene lookup returns CDR1 LNHDA and CDR2 SQIVND (reference sequence). The CDR3 here is CASSMYGWAQYF. As DNA, the CDR3 is TGTGCCAGTAGTATGTATGGATGGGCGCAGTATTTT.

The chain employs TRBV28 and TRBJ1-2, with TRBD1 matching 7 bases. The V gene's germline CDR1 is MDHEN and CDR2 SYDVKM. Trimming at V came to 2 bases and at J to 4 bases, leaving 7 bases not matched to a gene. This CDR3 comprises 15 residues. Written as DNA, the CDR3 is TGTGCCAGCAGTTTACAGGGGGAGGGCTCCTATGGCTACACCTTC. As protein: CASSLQGEGSYGYTF.

The chain has TRBV2 and TRBJ2-5; the match to TRBD2 covers 8 bases. Germline loops: CDR1 SNHLY, CDR2 FYNNEI. This CDR3 comprises 14 residues. Unmatched junction bases numbered 0, after V lost 1 base and J lost 2 bases. DNA of the CDR3: TGTGCCAGCAGTGAAGAGCGGGGGCAAGAGACCCAGTACTTC. Amino acids: CASSEERGQETQYF.

A remark on this clone: One junction end disagrees with the germline gene, perhaps due to a read error. The genes are TRBV7-3 and TRBJ2-7, with D possibly TRBD1 on 7 matching bases. The V gene's germline CDR1 is SGHTA and CDR2 FQGTGA. The CDR3 has 14 residues. The CDR3 region is CASRLNRGGYEQYF. In nucleotides, the CDR3 is TGTGCCAGCAGATTAAACAGGGGAGGATACGAGCAGTACTTC.

The chain employs TRBV11-2 and TRBJ1-1, with 8 positions matching TRBD1. Trimming cost V 2 bases and J 0 bases; bases outside gene matches: 8. The germline CDR1 and CDR2 sequences are SGHAT and FQNNGV. The CDR3 loop spans 17 amino acids. Written as DNA, the CDR3 is TGTGCCAGCAGCTTAAGCTCCACAGGGGGATTGAACACTGAAGCTTTCTTT. Translated, it gives CASSLSSTGGLNTEAFF.

The CDR3 coding sequence is TGTGCCAGCGGGGGACACGGTATTGAAGCTTTCTTT. Translating gives CASGGHGIEAFF. The V gene is TRBV28, the J gene TRBJ1-1; D may be TRBD1 (6 bases). The ends were cut back, 8 bases at V and 7 bases at J, with 14 bases in the middle. Germline lookup yields CDR1 MDHEN and CDR2 SYDVKM. This CDR3 is built from 12 residues.

The chain has TRBV30 and TRBJ1-2; D unresolved. The V end was cut by 3 bases, the J end by 5 bases, with 10 bases between. This CDR3 has 12 amino acids. From germline, CDR1 is GTSNPN and CDR2 SVGIG (reference sequence). The chain's CDR3 is CAWRGSTYGYTF. Here the CDR3 DNA reads TGTGCCTGGAGAGGGTCCACGTATGGCTACACCTTC.

This clone turned up a few times. The V and J genes are TRBV6-2 or TRBV6-3 and TRBJ2-1, with TRBD2 as a possible D gene (5 bases). The CDR3 has 14 amino acids. The germline V gene encodes CDR1 MNHEY and CDR2 SVGEGT. Deletions cut 2 bases from V and 3 bases from J, with 8 bases between. DNA of the CDR3: TGTGCCAGCAGTTACGGGAGTCTCTACAATGAGCAGTTCTTC. It translates to CASSYGSLYNEQFF.

This chain joins TRBV29-1 and TRBJ2-7, with 7 nucleotides matching TRBD1. Looked up from germline, CDR1 is SQVTM and CDR2 is ANQGSEA. The CDR3 is 13 residues long. V shed 3 bases and J 7 bases; nucleotides not matched to a gene: 9. The CDR3 DNA reads TGCAGCGTTGAGACCCCAGGGGGTGGAGAGCAGTACTTC. The encoded protein is CSVETPGGGEQYF.

The V and J genes are TRBV27 and TRBJ1-2; a weak D match, TRBD1 (5 bases). The CDR3 runs 12 residues. In germline, CDR1 is MNHEY, CDR2 SMNVEV (reference sequence). Trimming shortened V by 8 bases and J by 3 bases, and 10 bases separated the two germline ends. The CDR3 protein is CASRGVHYGYTF. For the CDR3, the DNA is TGTGCCAGCCGGGGCGTCCACTATGGCTACACCTTC.

This chain uses TRBV29-1 with TRBJ2-7; 8 bases are a match to TRBD2. This CDR3 spans 14 amino acids. The V gene end was trimmed by 3 bases and the J gene end by 7 bases; junction bases not matched to a gene: 11. Germline V gene sequence: CDR1 SQVTM, CDR2 ANQGSEA. The CDR3 nucleotides read TGCAGCGTTGATGTAGCGGGGACCTTAAGGGAGCAGTACTTC. The encoded protein is CSVDVAGTLREQYF.

The rearrangement links TRBV7-9 to TRBJ2-7; TRBD1 aligns across 9 bases. Germline loops: CDR1 SEHNR, CDR2 FQNEAQ (reference sequence). This CDR3 region has 15 residues. The trim removed 4 bases at V and 3 bases at J, leaving 7 bases unmatched. The DNA of the CDR3 is TGTGCCAGCAGCTCATTCCGGGACAGGGACTACGAGCAGTACTTC. Translated, it gives CASSSFRDRDYEQYF.

J is TRBJ2-3 and V is TRBV5-1; no definite D call. Trimming left V 1 base short and J 2 bases short, with 17 bases between. This CDR3 contains 17 residues. Germline assignment: CDR1 SGHRS and CDR2 YFSETQ. The CDR3 DNA reads TGCGCCAGCAGCTTGATTTCAGTTTTCCTACCCACAGATACGCAGTATTTT. It yields the protein CASSLISVFLPTDTQYF.

J is TRBJ2-5 and V is TRBV11-2; D unresolved. The CDR3 sequence is 16 residues long. CDR1 SGHAT and CDR2 FQNNGV come from the germline V gene. V lost 1 base and J lost 4, with 16 bases in between. The CDR3, as DNA: TGTGCCAGCAGCTTAGTAATAGCCCCCGGCACAGAGACCCAGTACTTC. Translating it yields CASSLVIAPGTETQYF.

This clone was seen more than once but under ten times. The chain is built from TRBV15 and TRBJ2-1; D uncertain. V was pared by 0 bases and J by 9 bases, with 6 bases between. Looked up from germline, CDR1 is LNHNV and CDR2 is YYDKDF (reference sequence). The CDR3 consists of 12 residues. CDR3 bases: TGTGCCACCAGCAGAGAAGTAGGTGAGCAGTTCTTC. Translation: CATSREVGEQFF.

V is TRBV5-1 and J is TRBJ2-3; 11 nucleotides align to TRBD2. The germline V gene encodes CDR1 SGHRS and CDR2 YFSETQ. The CDR3 has 17 amino acids. V gave up 2 bases and J gave up 4 bases; unmatched junction bases: 9. The CDR3 here is CASSFTLSGGAPDTQYF. CDR3 nucleotide sequence: TGCGCCAGCAGCTTTACCCTTAGCGGGGGGGCCCCAGATACGCAGTATTTT.

The gene calls are TRBV4-1 and TRBJ2-5, with D uncertain. Germline V gene lookup returns CDR1 MGHRA and CDR2 YSYEKL. V lost 4 bases, J lost 5 bases, and 11 bases lay in between. The CDR3 runs to 13 residues. CDR3 sequence reads: CASSLGMLETQYF. In DNA, the CDR3 is TGCGCCAGCAGCCTTGGAATGTTGGAGACCCAGTACTTC.

The V call is TRBV7-9, the J call TRBJ1-5; maybe TRBD1 (5 bases). The germline V and J ends were trimmed by 7 bases and 6 bases, with 13 bases remaining between them. Germline assignment: CDR1 SEHNR and CDR2 FQNEAQ (reference sequence). CDR3 length: 13 amino acids. CDR3 sequence reads: CASTRDQTQPQHF. CDR3 DNA sequence: TGTGCCAGCACCAGGGACCAGACTCAGCCCCAGCATTTT.

The gene calls are TRBV19 and TRBJ1-2, with a weak D call TRBD1 (6 bases). The CDR3 runs to 15 residues. Trimming left V 5 bases short and J 5 bases short, with 18 bases between. Germline CDR1 and CDR2: LNHDA and SQIVND (reference sequence). Written as DNA, the CDR3 is TGTGCCAGTAGTGACTCCGAAGGGGGGGGGTATGGCTACACCTTC. Amino acid sequence: CASSDSEGGGYGYTF.

This clone was seen just once. The V call is TRBV7-2, the J call TRBJ2-4, with D unclear. CDR1 and CDR2 (germline): SGHTA, FQGNSA. This CDR3 is built from 15 residues. V shed 4 bases and J shed 0 bases, with 10 bases lying between them. The CDR3 protein is CASSSGSLAKNIQYF. The CDR3, as DNA: TGTGCCAGCAGCTCGGGCAGCCTAGCCAAAAACATTCAGTACTTC.

This chain links TRBV9 with TRBJ2-1, with D uncertain. The CDR3 runs to 15 residues. Germline V gene sequence: CDR1 SGDLS, CDR2 YYNGEE. The V end lost 0 bases, the J end lost 0 bases, and 7 bases lay between the germline ends. CDR3 DNA: TGTGCCAGCAGCGTAGTCCCCGACTCCTACAATGAGCAGTTCTTC. It yields the protein CASSVVPDSYNEQFF. The full variable domain, in which reference TRBV9 and TRBJ2-1 provide the parts outside the CDR3, is DSGVTQTPKHLITATGQRVTLRCSPRSGDLSVYWYQQSLDQGLQFLIQYYNGEERAKGNILERFSAQQFPDLHSELNLSSLELGDSALYFCASSVVPDSYNEQFFGPGTRLTVL.

The chain has TRBV2 and TRBJ2-1; either TRBD1 or TRBD2 may fit D (5 bases each). The CDR3 spans 16 residues. The germline V gene has CDR1 SNHLY and CDR2 FYNNEI. Trimming took off 2 bases at V and 5 bases at J, with 16 bases between the two ends. The DNA for the CDR3 is TGTGCCAGCAGTGAAAATCCCCCGGGGACGGACAATGAGCAGTTCTTC. This codes for CASSENPPGTDNEQFF. The variable domain in full, with the rest retrieved from reference TRBV2 and TRBJ2-1, is EPEVTQTPSHQVTQMGQEVILRCVPISNHLYFYWYRQILGQKVEFLVSFYNNEISEKSEIFDDQFSVERPDGSNFTLKIRSTKLEDSAMYFCASSENPPGTDNEQFFGPGTRLTVL.

V usage is TRBV7-9 and J usage is TRBJ1-2, with 7 bases that match TRBD1. The length of the CDR3 is 14 residues. Germline CDR1 SEHNR, CDR2 FQNEAQ (reference sequence). V shed 6 bases, J shed 3 bases, and the junction held 7 bases outside the gene matches. CDR3 amino acids: CASRRQGEDYGYTF. DNA for the CDR3: TGTGCCAGCAGAAGACAGGGAGAGGACTATGGCTACACCTTC.

V usage is TRBV12-2 and J usage is TRBJ2-7; the D call TRBD1 from the table was never checked on the DNA. TRBV12-2 is designated a pseudogene. The CDR3 has 16 residues. CDR3 nucleotide sequence: TGTGCAAGTCACCCCATGGGGGGACAGGGCATGCACGAGCAGTACTTC. Protein sequence: CASHPMGGQGMHEQYF.

The chain employs TRBV11-3 and TRBJ1-1, with 7 nucleotides matching TRBD1. Germline lookup yields CDR1 SGHNT and CDR2 YENEEA. The J segment lost 4 bases and the V segment lost 2 bases, leaving 4 bases of the junction unmatched. The CDR3 totals 14 residues. The CDR3 sequence is CASSLQGGGTEAFF. The CDR3 nucleotides read TGTGCCAGCAGCTTACAAGGGGGCGGCACTGAAGCTTTCTTT.

This chain uses TRBV12-3 or TRBV12-4 with TRBJ2-2; D is ambiguous. The CDR3 is 12 amino acids. V lost 2 bases, J lost 5 bases, and 3 bases lay in between. The CDR3: CASSLRTGELFF. The DNA of the CDR3 is TGTGCCAGCAGTTTACGGACCGGGGAGCTGTTTTTT.

The CDR3 region has the DNA TGTGCCAGCAGCGCGAAATCCTCTGCTTTCTACGAGCAGTACTTC. It specifies CASSAKSSAFYEQYF. The chain combines TRBV7-9 with TRBJ2-7; D call uncertain. Germline V lookup: CDR1 SEHNR, CDR2 FQNEAQ (reference sequence). The V gene lost 5 bases and the J gene lost 3 bases, with 17 bases spanning the gap. This CDR3 comprises 15 residues.

The chain couples TRBV6-5 to TRBJ2-7; 9 bases line up with TRBD1. Per germline, CDR1 MNHEY and CDR2 SVGAGI. V trimming: 6 bases; J trimming: 2 bases; junction bases outside the gene matches: 8. The CDR3 covers 15 residues. DNA for the CDR3: TGTGCCAGCAGCCGCCGGGGACAGGGTCCCTACGAGCAGTACTTC. It encodes CASSRRGQGPYEQYF.

The rearrangement uses TRBV5-8 and TRBJ2-1, with 7 nucleotides matching TRBD2. The germline gives CDR1 SGHTS, CDR2 YDEGEE. After removal of 0 bases from V and 1 base from J, the junction contained 10 bases not matched to a gene. This CDR3 has 18 residues. The CDR3 bases are TGTGCCAGCAGCTTGGCCCCAGTTTGGACTAGGTCCTACAATGAGCAGTTCTTC. This gives the protein CASSLAPVWTRSYNEQFF.

This clone was observed a few times. The CDR3 coding sequence is TGTGCCTGGAGTGTGGGGGGGGTTAGCAATCAGCCCCAGCATTTT. This encodes CAWSVGGVSNQPQHF. The V and J genes are TRBV30 and TRBJ1-5, with a tentative D call TRBD1 (5 bases). Germline CDR1 GTSNPN, CDR2 SVGIG (reference sequence). The length of the CDR3 is 15 residues. V gave up 0 bases and J gave up 0 bases, with 9 bases separating them.